This T cell receptor beta chain was recovered during a study of spatial heterogeneity in lung cancer. Study summary: Each unique TCR and UMI combination was seen more than ten times on average in raw reads.

Stated time point: blood at routine non-recurrence follow-up after resection. Whole RNA came from tumor, nontumor lung or frozen PBMC and was sequenced without being sorted. Looked up from germline, CDR1 is MNHNS and CDR2 is SASEGT. CDR3 length equals 13 residues. Trimming left V 6 bases short and J 1 base short, with 10 bases between. The sample holds many counts of this clonotype. Its specificity is unknown. Study-wide results and caveats: Blood showed ubiquitous tumor TCRs more often at resection than at routine follow-up.

Single TCR cDNA molecules each had their own unique molecular identifier. TCRdb itself ran the 5' RACE reads through MiXCR, one entry per CDR3 protein. The table lists 20,000 to 30,000 distinct CDR3 sequences, about a tenth of them singletons. This TCR derives from a male donor with early-stage non-small cell lung cancer. The chain joins TRBV6-1 to TRBJ2-7; D is perhaps TRBD1 (5 bases). Sequenced here: PBMCs, sampled at follow-up. The CDR3 is CASRAKGSYEQYF. Here the CDR3 DNA reads TGTGCCAGCAGGGCGAAGGGGTCCTACGAGCAGTACTTC.